Listed here are 22 T cell receptor beta chains from one sample, sequenced in a study of Ad26.COV2.S vaccination and SARS-CoV-2 variants. Here immunoSEQ multiplex PCR was the method, and the copy in TCRdb shows in-frame clones only, minus some. The sample yields some 450,000 clones, 90% seen once. This sample's treatment: around 19 received Ad26.COV2.S at low or high dose, single or two shots; 5 received placebo; per-sample allocation not given. On day 63 after the first injection, vaccine and placebo recipients gave samples. This sample comprised peripheral blood, obtained in a trial of Ad26.COV2.S vaccine versus placebo. The receptors stem from a person between 18 and 59 years old who received the Ad26.COV2.S COVID-19 vaccine or a placebo.

The V call is TRBV18, the J call TRBJ1-4; D uncertain. The V and J ends lost 0 bases and 0 bases respectively, with 11 bases between them. CDR1 and CDR2 (germline): KGHSH, LQKENI. The CDR3 contains 17 residues. CDR3 coding DNA: TGTGCCAGCTCACCACCTTACAAAGGCGCAACTAATGAAAAACTGTTTTTT. It specifies CASSPPYKGATNEKLFF.

This chain links TRBV6-1 with TRBJ2-4; TRBD1 matches 9 bases. Germline V gives CDR1 MNHNS, CDR2 SASEGT. The CDR3 is 20 amino acids. V shed 1 base and J 0 bases; nucleotides not matched to a gene: 13. CDR3 sequence reads: CASSEGQGVGGVIAKNIQYF. The CDR3 DNA sequence: TGTGCCAGCAGTGAAGGACAGGGGGTTGGGGGAGTAATAGCCAAAAACATTCAGTACTTC.

As to this clone: The junction shows a germline mismatch at one end, possibly a read error. This rearrangement joins TRBV5-4 to TRBJ2-7; TRBD1 matches at 8 bases. Germline V CDR1 and CDR2: SGHNT, YYREEE (reference sequence). This CDR3 region has 14 residues. This CDR3 is CASSLGQAHYEQYF. DNA for the CDR3: TGTGCCAGCAGTTTGGGACAGGCCCACTACGAGCAGTACTTC.

The chain employs TRBV5-4 and TRBJ1-4, with 8 nucleotides matching TRBD1. V lost 4 bases, J lost 3 bases, and 8 bases stayed unmatched. This CDR3 comprises 16 residues. The V gene's germline CDR1 is SGHNT and CDR2 YYREEE (reference sequence). Here the CDR3 DNA reads TGTGCCAGCAGCCCCGCCCGGGACAGGTCTAATGAAAAACTGTTTTTT. Protein product: CASSPARDRSNEKLFF.

This clone was observed a single time. V and J are TRBV19 and TRBJ1-1; 8 bases fit TRBD1. The trim removed 0 bases at V and 11 bases at J, leaving 5 bases unmatched. The CDR3 covers 13 residues. CDR1 and CDR2 (germline): LNHDA, SQIVND (reference sequence). CDR3 nucleotide sequence: TGTGCCAGTAGTATAGATCTGGGACAGGTCGCTTTCTTT. Translated: CASSIDLGQVAFF. Together with reference TRBV19 and TRBJ1-1, the CDR3 gives the full variable domain: DGGITQSPKYLFRKEGQNVTLSCEQNLNHDAMYWYRQDPGQGLRLIYYSQIVNDFQKGDIAEGYSVSREKKESFPLTVTSAQKNPTAFYLCASSIDLGQVAFFGQGTRLTVV.

The rearrangement joins TRBV7-3 to TRBJ2-3; tentative D call: TRBD2 (5 bases). There are 17 residues in the CDR3. V gave up 1 base and J gave up 4 bases, with 18 bases separating them. Per the germline V gene, CDR1 is SGHTA and CDR2 is FQGTGA. CDR3 coding DNA: TGTGCCAGCAGCTTAAATGGAGGTTATAACCCCCCAGATACGCAGTATTTT. Protein product: CASSLNGGYNPPDTQYF.

V is TRBV7-3 and J is TRBJ1-6; D is perhaps TRBD1 (5 bases). Trimming removed 1 base at V and 8 bases at J, with 6 bases between. CDR3 size: 13 residues. Germline V lookup: CDR1 SGHTA, CDR2 FQGTGA. CDR3 coding DNA: TGTGCCAGCAGCTTAAAAGGGGATTCACCCCTCCACTTT. Encoded protein: CASSLKGDSPLHF. The entire variable domain, with the rest obtained from reference TRBV7-3 and TRBJ1-6, is as follows: GAGVSQTPSNKVTEKGKYVELRCDPISGHTALYWYRQSLGQGPEFLIYFQGTGAADDSGLPNDRFFAVRPEGSVSTLKIQRTERGDSAVYLCASSLKGDSPLHFGNGTRLTVT.

The CDR3 spells CSVEESGGRGYTF. The CDR3 DNA sequence: TGCAGCGTTGAAGAGTCAGGGGGCCGGGGCTACACCTTC. This sequence joins TRBV29-1 and TRBJ1-2; 8 bases line up with TRBD1. This CDR3 spans 13 amino acids. Germline V gene lookup returns CDR1 SQVTM and CDR2 ANQGSEA. The J segment lost 8 bases and the V segment lost 0 bases, leaving 5 bases of the junction unmatched. The whole variable domain, remainder taken from reference TRBV29-1 and TRBJ1-2, is SAVISQKPSRDICQRGTSLTIQCQVDSQVTMMFWYRQQPGQSLTLIATANQGSEATYESGFVIDKFPISRPNLTFSTLTVSNMSPEDSSIYLCSVEESGGRGYTFGSGTRLTVV.

The V and J genes are TRBV19 and TRBJ2-7, with 7 bases that match TRBD1. The J segment lost 2 bases and the V segment lost 8 bases, leaving 12 bases of the junction unmatched. This CDR3 spans 15 amino acids. Looked up from germline, CDR1 is LNHDA and CDR2 is SQIVND (reference sequence). In nucleotides, the CDR3 is TGTGCCAGTGACACCGGGACAGACTCCCCCTACGAGCAGTACTTC. Amino acid sequence: CASDTGTDSPYEQYF.

The chain has TRBV7-9 and TRBJ2-3; tentatively, D is TRBD1 (6 bases). The germline CDR1 and CDR2 sequences are SEHNR and FQNEAQ (reference sequence). The CDR3 is made up of 15 amino acids. V lost 5 bases to trimming and J lost 5 bases, with 17 bases between them. The chain's CDR3 is CASSMQGIEIDTQYF. The CDR3 DNA follows: TGTGCCAGCAGCATGCAGGGGATTGAGATAGATACGCAGTATTTT.

The sample holds one count of this clone. V gene TRBV4-2 combines with J gene TRBJ2-7, with a tentative D call TRBD1 (5 bases). CDR1 is LGHNA and CDR2 is YNFKEQ in the germline V gene. Trimming removed 4 bases at V and 0 bases at J, with 13 bases between. The CDR3 covers 15 residues. CDR3 bases: TGTGCCAGCAGCCGACAGCCTTTGAGCTCCTACGAGCAGTACTTC. Encoded protein: CASSRQPLSSYEQYF.

V is TRBV21-1 and J is TRBJ2-7; the DNA was not compared with TRBD1, the D call given in the table. TRBV21-1 is recorded as a pseudogene. CDR3 length equals 15 residues. The CDR3 DNA sequence: TGTGCCAGCAGCAAACTGCGGACAAAGTTCTACGAGCAGTACTTC. Translation gives CASSKLRTKFYEQYF.

J is TRBJ2-1 and V is TRBV7-2; 11 positions match TRBD2. Unmatched junction bases numbered 5, after V lost 4 bases and J lost 3 bases. This CDR3 comprises 16 residues. The V gene's germline CDR1 is SGHTA and CDR2 FQGNSA. The CDR3 DNA sequence: TGTGCCAGCAGCTCCCACGGGACTAGCGGCTACAATGAGCAGTTCTTC. Its protein is CASSSHGTSGYNEQFF.

V gene TRBV7-9 combines with J gene TRBJ2-5; 7 bases align to TRBD1. Germline V lookup: CDR1 SEHNR, CDR2 FQNEAQ (reference sequence). The CDR3 runs to 16 residues. J lost 5 bases, V lost 6 bases, and 15 bases had no gene match. CDR3 sequence reads: CASSRGDREYVETQYF. CDR3 nucleotides: TGTGCCAGCAGTCGTGGCGACAGGGAGTATGTGGAGACCCAGTACTTC.

V is TRBV5-5 and J is TRBJ2-2; 8 bases align to TRBD2. J lost 3 bases, V lost 2 bases, and 6 bases had no gene match. The CDR3 length is 16 residues. Germline V lookup: CDR1 SGHKS, CDR2 YYEKEE (reference sequence). This chain's CDR3 is CASSFPGGQDTGELFF. The DNA for the CDR3 is TGTGCCAGCAGCTTTCCGGGAGGGCAGGACACCGGGGAGCTGTTTTTT.

This chain connects TRBV19 to TRBJ1-2, with TRBD1 matching 7 bases. This CDR3 region has 13 residues. The V and J ends lost 8 bases and 4 bases, in that order; junction bases with no gene match: 7. Germline CDR1 and CDR2: LNHDA and SQIVND (reference sequence). The CDR3 bases are TGTGCCAGTTGGGACAGAAAAACCTATGGCTACACCTTC. Protein sequence: CASWDRKTYGYTF.

Turning to this clone: A junction boundary mismatches the germline segment, possibly from a read error. The chain couples TRBV7-9 to TRBJ2-1; a weak D match, TRBD1 (6 bases). This CDR3 comprises 12 residues. The germline gives CDR1 SEHNR, CDR2 FQNEAQ (reference sequence). The CDR3 here is CASSSYRELVLF. CDR3 coding DNA: TGTGCCAGCAGCTCATACAGGGAGTTGGTGCTCTTC.

Concerning this clone itself: Other DNA variants within this sample encode the same CDR3. The gene calls are TRBV6-2 or TRBV6-3 and TRBJ2-7; the D is unclear. The V end lost 5 bases, the J end lost 3 bases, and 5 bases lay between the germline ends. CDR1 MNHEY and CDR2 SVGEGT come from the germline V gene. The CDR3 covers 11 residues. In nucleotides, the CDR3 is TGTGCCAGCAGTAACTACTACGAGCAGTACTTC. Protein product: CASSNYYEQYF.

This clone was detected only a few times. The chain combines TRBV24-1 with TRBJ2-7, with 8 nucleotides matching TRBD2. V shed 2 bases and J 9 bases; nucleotides not matched to a gene: 5. Germline values: CDR1 KGHDR, CDR2 SFDVKD. CDR3 length: 13 residues. In nucleotides, the CDR3 is TGTGCCACCAGTGATTCGACTAGCGAGGTGCAGTACTTC. It specifies CATSDSTSEVQYF.

The chain combines TRBV30 with TRBJ2-4; D gene unclear. V was trimmed by 0 bases and J by 2 bases, leaving 11 bases between them. The CDR3 is 15 residues long. Germline V gene lookup returns CDR1 GTSNPN and CDR2 SVGIG (reference sequence). DNA of the CDR3: TGTGCCTGGAGTGTATTGGGGTTGTCCAAAAACATTCAGTACTTC. This codes for CAWSVLGLSKNIQYF.

The rearrangement uses TRBV9 and TRBJ1-3, with 9 bases aligning to TRBD1. This CDR3 is built from 18 residues. The ends lost 3 bases at V and 1 base at J; junction bases unmatched: 11. Per the germline V gene, CDR1 is SGDLS and CDR2 is YYNGEE. As DNA, the CDR3 is TGTGCCAGCAGCGGGGGTTCGGGACAGGGAGCATCTGGAAACACCATATATTTT. Protein product: CASSGGSGQGASGNTIYF.

The J gene is TRBJ2-7, the V gene TRBV30; 12 bases line up with TRBD1. V was pared by 2 bases and J by 4 bases, with 9 bases of the junction left unmatched. CDR3 size: 16 residues. Germline CDR1 is GTSNPN and CDR2 is SVGIG (reference sequence). This CDR3 reads CAWSPLGTGGRYEQYF. The CDR3 nucleotides read TGTGCCTGGAGTCCCCTTGGGACAGGGGGCCGATACGAGCAGTACTTC.